Listed below are T cell receptor beta chains from one sample, sequenced in a study of blood T cell repertoires in COVID-19. The data were produced by immunoSEQ multiplex PCR, yet TCRdb's version contains in-frame clones alone and is incomplete. The table shows 250,000 to 300,000 clones, with roughly nine tenths occurring only once. The sample taken for sequencing was peripheral blood. The receptors shown here come from a man aged 45-65 years with acute or convalescent COVID-19. Each CDR3 is given with its conserved first and last residue. The order of the fields is V gene, D gene, clone size, J gene, CDR3 protein, CDR3 DNA. A D gene is named only where the DNA matches it firmly. Clone size, where shown, is once, few, many, or a class for clones that have expanded.

>TRBV19|NA|NA|TRBJ2-4
CASRGVGGAKNIQYF
TGTGCCAGTAGGGGAGTTGGGGGGGCCAAAAACATTCAGTACTTC
>TRBV7-2|NA|NA|TRBJ1-1
CASSLGQNTEAFF
TGTGCCAGCAGCCTGGGACAGAACACTGAAGCTTTCTTT
>TRBV6-5|NA|NA|TRBJ2-5
CASKRDYETQYF
TGTGCCAGCAAACGGGATTATGAGACCCAGTACTTC
>TRBV5-1|NA|NA|TRBJ2-5
CASTDVGAQETQYF
TGCGCCAGCACCGACGTGGGAGCTCAAGAGACCCAGTACTTC
>TRBV20-1|NA|NA|TRBJ2-7
CSASVRGGQAARSYEQYF
TGCAGTGCTAGTGTGCGCGGCGGTCAAGCGGCCCGCTCCTACGAGCAGTACTTC
>TRBV30|NA|NA|TRBJ2-2
CAWSGWGAGELFF
TGTGCCTGGAGTGGATGGGGGGCCGGGGAGCTGTTTTTT
>TRBV7-9|NA|NA|TRBJ1-4
CASSLALGEKLFF
TGTGCCAGCAGCTTAGCCCTCGGTGAAAAACTGTTTTTT
>TRBV30|TRBD1|few|TRBJ2-2
CAWTRGGNTGELFF
TGTGCCTGGACCCGAGGGGGCAACACCGGGGAGCTGTTTTTT
>TRBV3-1/TRBV3-2|NA|NA|TRBJ2-1
CASSPSGNEQFF
TGTGCCAGCAGCCCATCAGGCAATGAGCAGTTCTTC
>TRBV7-6|NA|NA|TRBJ1-3
CASSSFRGGAGNTIYF
TGTGCCAGCAGCTCCTTCCGCGGGGGGGCTGGAAACACCATATATTTT
>TRBV6-6|NA|NA|TRBJ2-1
CAIRIGQTYNEQFF
TGTGCCATCAGGATCGGACAAACCTACAATGAGCAGTTCTTC
>TRBV19|TRBD2|NA|TRBJ2-7
CASSVRSGTSPYEQYF
TGTGCCAGTAGTGTCAGATCCGGGACTAGCCCTTACGAGCAGTACTTC
>TRBV18|NA|NA|TRBJ2-5
CASSPPGTQETQYF
TGTGCCAGCTCACCACCGGGCACCCAAGAGACCCAGTACTTC